This T cell receptor beta chain was recorded in a study of cytomegalovirus exposure and HLA in healthy donors. Germline CDR1 reads LNHDA; CDR2 reads SQIVND (reference sequence). The CDR3 is 15 amino acids. The V and J ends lost 0 bases and 3 bases respectively, with 12 bases between them. Of note for this clone: Its antigen is not identified.

General study points: Previously analyzed data showed that most TCR beta V segments were productive at a frequency of about 90% or about 30%. Roughly uniform depth of sequencing across donors was assumed in presence/absence analyses.

PCR used 60 Vbeta primers and 13 Jbeta primers. The table came from immunoSEQ multiplex PCR; TCRdb's copy has only in-frame clones and leaves some out. The sample lists around 280,000 clones; roughly 90% were seen once. Sample: PBMCs. This sequence originates from a woman under 30 in good health and CMV-seronegative. J is TRBJ2-7 and V is TRBV19; weak D call: TRBD2 (5 bases). The CDR3 here is CASSIDGQGSYEQYF. The CDR3 bases are TGTGCCAGTAGTATAGATGGGCAAGGGAGCTACGAGCAGTACTTC.